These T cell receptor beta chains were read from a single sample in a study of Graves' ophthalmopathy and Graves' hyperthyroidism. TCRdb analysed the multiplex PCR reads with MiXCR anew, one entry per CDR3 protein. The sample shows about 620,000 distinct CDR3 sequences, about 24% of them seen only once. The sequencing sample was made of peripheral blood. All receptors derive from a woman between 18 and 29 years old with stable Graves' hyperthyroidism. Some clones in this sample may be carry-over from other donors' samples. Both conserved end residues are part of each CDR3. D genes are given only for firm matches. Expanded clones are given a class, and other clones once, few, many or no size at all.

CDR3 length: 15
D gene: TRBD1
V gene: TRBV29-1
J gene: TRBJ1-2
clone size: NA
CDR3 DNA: TGCAGCGTTGATATGGGACAGGGGGCGCGAAATGGCTACACCTTC
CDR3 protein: CSVDMGQGARNGYTF

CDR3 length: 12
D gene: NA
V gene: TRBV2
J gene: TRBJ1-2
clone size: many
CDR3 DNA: TGTGCCAGCAGTGATATGGTCTATGGCTACACCTTC
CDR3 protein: CASSDMVYGYTF

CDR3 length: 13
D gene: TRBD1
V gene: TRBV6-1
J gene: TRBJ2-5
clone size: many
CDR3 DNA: TGTGCCAGCATCTTTTCCAGGGGGGAGACCCAGTACTTC
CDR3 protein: CASIFSRGETQYF

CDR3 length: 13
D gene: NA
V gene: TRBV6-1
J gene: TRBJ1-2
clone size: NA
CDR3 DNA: TGTGCCAGCAAACCTACAGGGAGCGGTGGCTACACCTTC
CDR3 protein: CASKPTGSGGYTF

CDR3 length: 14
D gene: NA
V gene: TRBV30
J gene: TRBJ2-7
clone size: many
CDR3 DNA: TGTGCCTGGGAGGACGTGGGGCAGATCAACGAGCAGTACTTC
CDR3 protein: CAWEDVGQINEQYF

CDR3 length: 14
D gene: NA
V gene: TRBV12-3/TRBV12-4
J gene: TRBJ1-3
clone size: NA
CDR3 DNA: TGTGCCAGCAGCACCACAGACTCTGGAAACACCATATATTTT
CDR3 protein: CASSTTDSGNTIYF

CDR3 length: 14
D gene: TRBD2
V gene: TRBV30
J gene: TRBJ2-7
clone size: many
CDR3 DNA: TGTGCCTGGCATGGGACTAGCGGTACCTACGAGCAGTACTTC
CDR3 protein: CAWHGTSGTYEQYF

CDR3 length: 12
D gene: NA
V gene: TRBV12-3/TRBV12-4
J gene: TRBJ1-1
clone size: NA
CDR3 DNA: TGTGCCAGCAGTCCTCTCGGCCTGGGGGCTTTCTTT
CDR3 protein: CASSPLGLGAFF

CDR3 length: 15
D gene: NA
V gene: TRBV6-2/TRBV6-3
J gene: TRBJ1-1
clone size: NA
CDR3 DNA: TGTGCCAGCAGTTACTCCCGCCCCGGGGACACTGAAGCTTTCTTT
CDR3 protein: CASSYSRPGDTEAFF

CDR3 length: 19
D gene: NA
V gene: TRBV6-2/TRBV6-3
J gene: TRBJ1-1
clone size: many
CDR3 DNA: TGTGCCAGCAGTTACTCGATCGAGGGCACCAGCCATATGAACACTGAAGCTTTCTTT
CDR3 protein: CASSYSIEGTSHMNTEAFF

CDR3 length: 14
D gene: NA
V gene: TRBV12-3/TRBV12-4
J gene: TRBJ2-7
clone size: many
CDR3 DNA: TGTGCCAGCAGATACTCACAGGGTGTGAGGGAGCAGTACTTC
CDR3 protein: CASRYSQGVREQYF

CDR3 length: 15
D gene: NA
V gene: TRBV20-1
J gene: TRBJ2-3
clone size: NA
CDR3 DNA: TGCAGTGCTAGAGATGTCGGGGAAACCTCAGATACGCAGTATTTT
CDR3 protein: CSARDVGETSDTQYF

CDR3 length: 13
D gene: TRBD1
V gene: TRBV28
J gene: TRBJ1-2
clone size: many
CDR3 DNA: TGTGCCAGCAGTTTAGTACAGGGGGCTGGCTACACCTTC
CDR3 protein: CASSLVQGAGYTF

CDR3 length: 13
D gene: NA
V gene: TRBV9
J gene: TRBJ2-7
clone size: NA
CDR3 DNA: TGTGCCAGCAGCGTAGGACTCGCAGGCGAGCAGTACTTC
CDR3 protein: CASSVGLAGEQYF

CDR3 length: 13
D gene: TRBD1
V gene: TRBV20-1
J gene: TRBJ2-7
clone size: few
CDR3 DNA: TGCAGTGTCCCACAGGGGGGTTCCTACGAGCAGTACTTC
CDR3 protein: CSVPQGGSYEQYF

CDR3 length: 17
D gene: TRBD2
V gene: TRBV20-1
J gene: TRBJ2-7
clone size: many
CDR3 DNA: TGCAGTGCTAGAGATTCCACCGGACTAGCGGGCCGCTACGAGCAGTACTTC
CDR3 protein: CSARDSTGLAGRYEQYF

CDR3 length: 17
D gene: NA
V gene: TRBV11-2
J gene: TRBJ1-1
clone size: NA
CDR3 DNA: TGTGCCAGCAGCTTAGATCGCCAGGGGAGGAGATACACTGAAGCTTTCTTT
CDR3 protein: CASSLDRQGRRYTEAFF

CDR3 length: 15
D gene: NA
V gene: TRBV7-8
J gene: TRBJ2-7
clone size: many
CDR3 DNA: TGTGCCAGCAGCGCCCGACAGGGAGGGTTCTACGAGCAGTACTTC
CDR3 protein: CASSARQGGFYEQYF

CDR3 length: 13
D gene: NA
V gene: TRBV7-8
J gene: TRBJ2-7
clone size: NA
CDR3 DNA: TGTGCCAGCAGCGCCGGACTTCCCTACGAGCAGTACTTC
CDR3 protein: CASSAGLPYEQYF

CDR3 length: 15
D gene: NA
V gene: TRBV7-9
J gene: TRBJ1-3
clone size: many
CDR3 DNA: TGTGCCAGCAGCTTAGGTTCCAGCTCTGGAAACACCATATATTTT
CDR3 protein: CASSLGSSSGNTIYF

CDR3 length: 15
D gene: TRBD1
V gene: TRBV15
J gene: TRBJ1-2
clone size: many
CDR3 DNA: TGTGCCACCAGCAGGACCGGGACAGGGGTCTATGGCTACACCTTC
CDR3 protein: CATSRTGTGVYGYTF

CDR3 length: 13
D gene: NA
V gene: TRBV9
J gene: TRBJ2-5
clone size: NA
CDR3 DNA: TGTGCCAGCAGCTCCACGTGGGGAGAGACCCAGTACTTC
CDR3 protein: CASSSTWGETQYF

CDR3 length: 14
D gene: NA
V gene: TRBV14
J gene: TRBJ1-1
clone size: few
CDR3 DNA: TGTGCCAGCAGCCATGCTACAGCAAACACTGAAGCTTTCTTT
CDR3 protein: CASSHATANTEAFF

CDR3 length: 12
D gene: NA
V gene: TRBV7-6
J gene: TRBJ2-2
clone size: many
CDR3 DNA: TGTGCCAGCAGCTTAGCGGCCGGGGAGCTGTTTTTT
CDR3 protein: CASSLAAGELFF

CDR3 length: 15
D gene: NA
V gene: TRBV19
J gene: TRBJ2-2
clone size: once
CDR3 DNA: TGTGCCAGTAGCTGGGACATTACGAACACCGGGGAGCTGTTTTTT
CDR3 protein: CASSWDITNTGELFF

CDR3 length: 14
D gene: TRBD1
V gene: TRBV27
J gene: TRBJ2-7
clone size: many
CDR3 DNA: TGTGCCAGCAGAGCCGGGACAGCCTCCTACGAGCAGTACTTC
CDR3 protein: CASRAGTASYEQYF

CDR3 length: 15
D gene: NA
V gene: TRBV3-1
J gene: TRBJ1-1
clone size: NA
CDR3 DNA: TGTGCCAGCAGCCAATGGGCAGGGCGAGATACTGAAGCTTTCTTT
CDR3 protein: CASSQWAGRDTEAFF

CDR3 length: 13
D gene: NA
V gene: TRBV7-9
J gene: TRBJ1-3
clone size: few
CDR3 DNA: TGTGCCAGATCAAACTCAGCTGGAAACACCATATATTTT
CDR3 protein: CARSNSAGNTIYF

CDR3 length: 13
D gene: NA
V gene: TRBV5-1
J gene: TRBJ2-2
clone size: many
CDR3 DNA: TGCGCCAGCGGTTGGGGGAACACCGGGGAGCTGTTTTTT
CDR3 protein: CASGWGNTGELFF

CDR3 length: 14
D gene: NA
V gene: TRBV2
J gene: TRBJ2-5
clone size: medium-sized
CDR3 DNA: TGTGCCAGCAGTGAAGGTGCAGGCCAAGAGACCCAGTACTTC
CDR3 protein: CASSEGAGQETQYF

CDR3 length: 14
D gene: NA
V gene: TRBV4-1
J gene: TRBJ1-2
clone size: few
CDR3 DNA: TGCGCCAGCAGCCAAGTGGGCAGGGCGGGTGGCTACACCTTC
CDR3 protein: CASSQVGRAGGYTF

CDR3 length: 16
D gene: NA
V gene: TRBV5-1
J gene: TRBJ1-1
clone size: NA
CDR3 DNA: TGCGCCAGCAGCTTGGCCGGGACACCAGCCCAAACTGAAGCTTTCTTT
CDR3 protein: CASSLAGTPAQTEAFF

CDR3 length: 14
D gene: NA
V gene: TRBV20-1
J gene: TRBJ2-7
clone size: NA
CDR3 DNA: TGCAGTGCTCCGGGACCTAAGGGGAACTACGAGCAGTACTTC
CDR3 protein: CSAPGPKGNYEQYF

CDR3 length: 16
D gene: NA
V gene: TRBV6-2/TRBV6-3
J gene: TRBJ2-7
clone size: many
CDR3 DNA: TGTGCCAGCAGTTTCGGGACAAGCCTAATCTCCTACGAGCAGTACTTC
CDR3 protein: CASSFGTSLISYEQYF

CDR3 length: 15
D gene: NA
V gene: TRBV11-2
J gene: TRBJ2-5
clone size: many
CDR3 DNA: TGTGCCAGCAGCTTAGCCCTCCACCCGCGGGAGACCCAGTACTTC
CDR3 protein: CASSLALHPRETQYF

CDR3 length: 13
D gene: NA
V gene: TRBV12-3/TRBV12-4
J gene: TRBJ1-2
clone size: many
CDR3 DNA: TGTGCCAGCAGTCCACAGGTGAGCGGAGGCTACACCTTC
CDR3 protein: CASSPQVSGGYTF

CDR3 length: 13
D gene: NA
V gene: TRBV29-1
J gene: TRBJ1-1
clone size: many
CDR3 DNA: TGCAGCGTCCGCCCAGGGTCCGGTAATGAAGCTTTCTTT
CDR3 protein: CSVRPGSGNEAFF

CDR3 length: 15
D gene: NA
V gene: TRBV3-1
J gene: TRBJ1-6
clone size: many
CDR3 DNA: TGTGCCAGCAGCCCACGGTCGGGTCCTAATTCACCCCTCCACTTT
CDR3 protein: CASSPRSGPNSPLHF

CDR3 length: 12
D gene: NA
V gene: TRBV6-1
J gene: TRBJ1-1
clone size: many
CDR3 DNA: TGTGCCAGCAGTGTAAGTAGGACCGAAGCTTTCTTT
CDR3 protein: CASSVSRTEAFF

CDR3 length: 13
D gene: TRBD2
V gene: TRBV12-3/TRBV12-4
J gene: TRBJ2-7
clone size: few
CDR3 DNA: TGTGCCAGCACCCCCGGGAGGGGCTACGAGCAGTACTTC
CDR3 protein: CASTPGRGYEQYF

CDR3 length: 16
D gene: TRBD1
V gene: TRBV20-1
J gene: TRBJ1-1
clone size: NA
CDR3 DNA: TGCAGTGCTAACGGTATTATCCCAGGGGGGAACACTGAAGCTTTCTTT
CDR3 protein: CSANGIIPGGNTEAFF

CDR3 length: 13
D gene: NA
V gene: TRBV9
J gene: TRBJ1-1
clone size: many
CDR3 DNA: TGTGCCAGCAGCCCCCGCAGCAGGGCTGAAGCTTTCTTT
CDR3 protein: CASSPRSRAEAFF

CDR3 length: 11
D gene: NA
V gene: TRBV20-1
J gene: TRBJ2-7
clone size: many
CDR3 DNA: TGCAGTGCTATCAGCTCCTACGAGCAGTACTTC
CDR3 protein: CSAISSYEQYF

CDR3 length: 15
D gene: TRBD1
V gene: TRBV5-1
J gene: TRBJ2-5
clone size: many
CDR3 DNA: TGCGCCAGCAGCCCCGGGACAGGGAATCAAGAGACCCAGTACTTC
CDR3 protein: CASSPGTGNQETQYF

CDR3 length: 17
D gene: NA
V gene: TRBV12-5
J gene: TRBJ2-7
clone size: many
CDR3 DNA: TGTGCTAGTGGTTTGCCAACCGGGACTCTCCCCCCCTACGAGCAGTACTTC
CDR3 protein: CASGLPTGTLPPYEQYF

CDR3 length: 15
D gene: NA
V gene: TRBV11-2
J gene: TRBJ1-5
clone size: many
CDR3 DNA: TGTGCCAGCAGCTTAGAGGGGCAGGGGAATCAGCCCCAGCATTTT
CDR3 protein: CASSLEGQGNQPQHF